These T cell receptor beta chains were read from a single sample in a study of Graves' ophthalmopathy and Graves' hyperthyroidism. TCRdb reprocessed the multiplex PCR reads via MiXCR and lists one record per CDR3 protein. The sample holds just over 600,000 distinct CDR3 sequences; 22% are singletons and the top ten take around 7%. The sequencing input was peripheral blood. These receptor sequences come from a woman aged 18-29 years with stable Graves' hyperthyroidism. Some clones in this sample may be carry-over from other donors' samples. Both conserved end residues are part of each CDR3. D genes are given only for firm matches. Size is stated for part of the rows, as once, few or many counts, or as a class when the clone is expanded.

size: many; D: NA; J: TRBJ2-5; V: TRBV20-1; CDR3: CSARYGLGQETQYF; DNA: TGCAGTGCTAGATATGGGCTGGGGCAAGAGACCCAGTACTTC
size: many; D: TRBD1; J: TRBJ2-7; V: TRBV2; CDR3: CASGRQGRNEQYF; DNA: TGTGCCAGCGGGAGACAGGGGAGGAACGAGCAGTACTTC
size: many; D: NA; J: TRBJ1-5; V: TRBV12-3/TRBV12-4; CDR3: CASSPEGGNQPQHF; DNA: TGTGCCAGCAGCCCCGAGGGGGGCAATCAGCCCCAGCATTTT
size: NA; D: TRBD1; J: TRBJ2-7; V: TRBV4-1; CDR3: CASSQGQGPFSYEQYF; DNA: TGCGCCAGCAGCCAGGGACAGGGGCCTTTCTCCTACGAGCAGTACTTC
size: many; D: NA; J: TRBJ1-2; V: TRBV12-3/TRBV12-4; CDR3: CASSRDRYSYGYTF; DNA: TGTGCCAGCAGTAGGGACCGCTACTCCTATGGCTACACCTTC
size: few; D: NA; J: TRBJ1-6; V: TRBV6-1; CDR3: CASSSESSYNSPLHF; DNA: TGTGCCAGCAGTAGCGAGAGCTCCTATAATTCACCCCTCCACTTT
size: NA; D: TRBD1; J: TRBJ1-1; V: TRBV6-5; CDR3: CASSYQTGAAETFF; DNA: TGTGCCAGCAGTTATCAGACAGGGGCCGCCGAGACTTTCTTT
size: many; D: NA; J: TRBJ2-5; V: TRBV28; CDR3: CASSDRTQETQYF; DNA: TGTGCCAGCAGTGACCGGACCCAAGAGACCCAGTACTTC
size: once; D: NA; J: TRBJ2-2; V: TRBV11-2; CDR3: CASSFNARGANTGELFF; DNA: TGTGCCAGCAGCTTCAACGCCAGGGGAGCGAACACCGGGGAGCTGTTTTTT
size: many; D: NA; J: TRBJ1-6; V: TRBV5-1; CDR3: CASSLEGGANSPLHF; DNA: TGCGCCAGCAGCTTGGAGGGGGGCGCGAATTCACCCCTCCACTTT
size: NA; D: NA; J: TRBJ1-1; V: TRBV19; CDR3: CASRLGGAMTEAFF; DNA: TGTGCCAGTCGTCTGGGGGGGGCGATGACTGAAGCTTTCTTT
size: few; D: TRBD1; J: TRBJ2-5; V: TRBV4-2; CDR3: CASSRGTVGDQETQYF; DNA: TGTGCCAGCAGCCGAGGGACAGTTGGAGACCAAGAGACCCAGTACTTC
size: few; D: TRBD2; J: TRBJ2-7; V: TRBV5-1; CDR3: CASSLVAADLTSGRVF; DNA: TGCGCCAGCAGCTTGGTGGCCGCCGACTTGACTAGCGGGAGAGTCTTC
size: many; D: NA; J: TRBJ1-6; V: TRBV7-2; CDR3: CASSLRFQANSPLHF; DNA: TGTGCCAGCAGCTTACGGTTCCAGGCCAATTCACCCCTCCACTTT
size: NA; D: TRBD1; J: TRBJ1-2; V: TRBV15; CDR3: CATRTSGQGNYGYTF; DNA: TGTGCCACCAGAACCTCGGGACAGGGGAACTATGGCTACACCTTC
size: few; D: TRBD2; J: TRBJ2-7; V: TRBV5-1; CDR3: CASSRTSGGANEQYF; DNA: TGCGCCAGCAGCAGGACTAGCGGGGGGGCAAACGAGCAGTACTTC
size: NA; D: TRBD1; J: TRBJ1-1; V: TRBV20-1; CDR3: CSARTDRVGLNTEAFF; DNA: TGCAGTGCTAGAACTGACAGGGTAGGTTTGAACACTGAAGCTTTCTTT
size: many; D: NA; J: TRBJ1-2; V: TRBV28; CDR3: CASRPPGARASGYTF; DNA: TGTGCCAGCAGACCCCCCGGGGCCAGGGCCAGTGGCTACACCTTC
size: many; D: TRBD1; J: TRBJ2-7; V: TRBV20-1; CDR3: CSARGTGGTEQYF; DNA: TGCAGTGCTAGGGGGACAGGGGGTACCGAGCAGTACTTC
size: few; D: NA; J: TRBJ1-1; V: TRBV5-1; CDR3: CASSLNGHTEAFF; DNA: TGCGCCAGCAGCTTGAACGGACACACTGAAGCTTTCTTT
size: NA; D: NA; J: TRBJ1-1; V: TRBV5-1; CDR3: CAAGSGAPNTEAFF; DNA: TGCGCCGCCGGGTCGGGGGCTCCGAACACTGAAGCTTTCTTT
size: many; D: NA; J: TRBJ1-5; V: TRBV12-3/TRBV12-4; CDR3: CASSPYWGNQPQHF; DNA: TGTGCCAGCAGTCCCTATTGGGGCAATCAGCCCCAGCATTTT
size: many; D: TRBD1; J: TRBJ1-2; V: TRBV7-9; CDR3: CASSRTGGTGYTF; DNA: TGTGCCAGCAGCCGGACAGGGGGCACTGGCTACACCTTC
size: many; D: NA; J: TRBJ1-6; V: TRBV6-1; CDR3: CASSSLPDSLSPLHF; DNA: TGTGCCAGCAGCTCCCTCCCCGACAGTCTTTCACCCCTCCACTTT
size: NA; D: TRBD2; J: TRBJ2-7; V: TRBV20-1; CDR3: CSADRTREEQYF; DNA: TGCAGTGCGGATCGGACTAGGGAAGAGCAGTACTTC
size: NA; D: TRBD2; J: TRBJ2-7; V: TRBV12-3/TRBV12-4; CDR3: CASSLTGTSGDSEQYF; DNA: TGTGCCAGCAGTTTAACAGGGACTAGCGGGGATAGCGAGCAGTACTTC
size: many; D: TRBD2; J: TRBJ2-7; V: TRBV2; CDR3: CASSESGGTYEQYF; DNA: TGTGCCAGCAGTGAATCGGGGGGTACCTACGAGCAGTACTTC
size: few; D: TRBD1; J: TRBJ2-2; V: TRBV28; CDR3: CASSSGQGQSGELFF; DNA: TGTGCCAGCAGTTCGGGACAGGGTCAGTCCGGGGAGCTGTTTTTT
size: NA; D: TRBD1; J: TRBJ1-4; V: TRBV28; CDR3: CASSGQGREKLFF; DNA: TGTGCCAGCAGTGGACAGGGCCGGGAAAAACTGTTTTTT
size: many; D: TRBD1; J: TRBJ1-2; V: TRBV10-3; CDR3: CAISEGQGTNYGYTF; DNA: TGTGCCATCAGTGAAGGACAGGGAACTAACTATGGCTACACCTTC
size: many; D: NA; J: TRBJ2-7; V: TRBV7-2; CDR3: CASSLGGGNRYEQYF; DNA: TGTGCCAGCAGCTTAGGTGGGGGCAACAGGTACGAGCAGTACTTC